These 9 T cell receptor beta chains came from one sample sequenced in a study of OX40 agonist ivuxolimab in advanced cancers. The data were produced by immunoSEQ multiplex PCR, yet TCRdb's version contains in-frame clones alone and is incomplete. This table has around 11,000 clones, about 63% appearing once. The specimen was CD4+ or CD8+ T cells sorted from blood, collected in a trial of the OX40 agonist ivuxolimab. Receptors were obtained from an adult with an advanced solid tumor such as melanoma, head and neck, liver or kidney cancer.

This chain connects TRBV2 to TRBJ2-7; TRBD2 aligns across 10 bases. Trimming removed 5 bases from V and 4 bases from J; junction bases left unmatched: 14. The CDR3 loop spans 17 amino acids. Germline CDR1 reads SNHLY; CDR2 reads FYNNEI. This CDR3 is CASSLSALAGVSYEQYF. The CDR3 DNA reads TGTGCCAGCAGTTTATCCGCCCTAGCGGGAGTTTCGTACGAGCAGTACTTC.

The chain is built from TRBV6-9 and TRBJ2-2; 9 positions agree with TRBD2. This CDR3 has 15 residues. Trimming cost V 5 bases and J 4 bases; bases outside gene matches: 5. Germline V CDR1 and CDR2: MNHGY, SVAAGI. The DNA for the CDR3 is TGTGCCAGCAGTCACGGAGCGGGAGGCACCGGGGAGCTGTTTTTT. It specifies CASSHGAGGTGELFF.

The V and J genes are TRBV29-1 and TRBJ1-2; 7 nucleotides agree with TRBD1. CDR1 is SQVTM, CDR2 ANQGSEA, per germline. V gave up 7 bases and J gave up 6 bases; unmatched junction bases: 5. The CDR3 runs to 11 residues. The CDR3 sequence is CSATGDNGYTF. CDR3 nucleotides: TGCAGCGCCACAGGGGACAATGGCTACACCTTC.

The chain combines TRBV5-8 with TRBJ2-4; unclear D gene. With 6 bases removed from V and 6 bases from J, the gap between germline ends came to 19 bases. CDR3 size: 15 residues. Germline V lookup: CDR1 SGHTS, CDR2 YDEGEE. The CDR3 loop is CASTPGVGPGNIQYF. The CDR3 nucleotides are TGTGCCAGCACCCCGGGCGTAGGACCCGGAAACATTCAGTACTTC.

Note on this clone: This clone may be a read error of a much larger clone one base away. This sequence joins TRBV18 and TRBJ1-5, with 7 bases identical to TRBD1. Germline V gene data show CDR1 as KGHSH and CDR2 as LQKENI. The length of the CDR3 is 19 residues. Unmatched junction bases numbered 20, after V lost 3 bases and J lost 6 bases. The CDR3 protein is CASSPFPASGGGSGQPQHF. CDR3 DNA sequence: TGTGCCAGCTCACCGTTTCCAGCCTCAGGGGGAGGTAGCGGTCAGCCCCAGCATTTT. The full variable domain, with the rest looked up from reference TRBV18 and TRBJ1-5, is NAGVMQNPRHLVRRRGQEARLRCSPMKGHSHVYWYRQLPEEGLKFMVYLQKENIIDESGMPKERFSAEFPKEGPSILRIQQVVRGDSAAYFCASSPFPASGGGSGQPQHFGDGTRLSIL.

This chain uses TRBV4-1 with TRBJ2-7; unclear D gene. The germline gives CDR1 MGHRA, CDR2 YSYEKL. The V and J ends lost 0 bases and 0 bases respectively, with 6 bases between them. The CDR3 sequence is 14 residues long. The CDR3 region has the DNA TGCGCCAGCAGCCAAGACGGTAGCTCCTACGAGCAGTACTTC. Protein: CASSQDGSSYEQYF.

This chain uses TRBV6-1 with TRBJ2-1; perhaps TRBD2 as D (5 bases). Germline V gene lookup returns CDR1 MNHNS and CDR2 SASEGT. The CDR3 length is 13 residues. V was pared by 8 bases and J by 0 bases, with 8 bases between. CDR3 coding DNA: TGTGCCAGCGAGCGGAGCTCCTACAATGAGCAGTTCTTC. Amino acid sequence: CASERSSYNEQFF.

By sample share, this clone is medium-sized. This chain uses TRBV5-1 with TRBJ1-2, with TRBD1 identical over 9 bases. The CDR3 runs 15 residues. The ends lost 4 bases at V and 4 bases at J; junction bases unmatched: 8. CDR1 and CDR2 from the germline V gene are SGHRS and YFSETQ. Here the CDR3 reads CASSNRTGDIYGYTF. The CDR3 nucleotides read TGCGCCAGCAGCAACCGGACAGGGGATATCTATGGCTACACCTTC.

This sequence joins TRBV6-1 and TRBJ1-1; 10 bases line up with TRBD1. V was clipped by 6 bases and J by 4 bases; unmatched bases: 5. Germline V gene lookup returns CDR1 MNHNS and CDR2 SASEGT. The CDR3 covers 14 residues. The CDR3 nucleotides read TGTGCCAGCAGAAGCCGGGACAGGGGCACTGAAGCTTTCTTT. Its translation: CASRSRDRGTEAFF.